This is a list of T cell receptor beta chains from one sample in a study of blood T cell repertoires in COVID-19. Method: immunoSEQ multiplex PCR; TCRdb's copy keeps in-frame clones and lacks some. The data show some 130,000 clones, with approximately 90% seen just once and roughly 4.3% held by the top ten. Sequenced sample: peripheral blood. These receptors all stem from a man between 60 and 75 years old with COVID-19, enrolled during active disease. Both conserved end residues are part of each CDR3. D genes are given only for firm matches. The size entry is marked missing in some rows and otherwise reads once, few, many or a size class.

>NA|TRBD2|TRBV19|TRBJ2-5
CASSAGLAGGTAQYF
TGTGCCAGTAGTGCAGGACTAGCGGGGGGTACGGCCCAGTACTTC
>NA|TRBD1|TRBV7-8|TRBJ1-5
CASSLAYRGNQPQHF
TGTGCCAGCAGCTTAGCGTACAGGGGTAATCAGCCCCAGCATTTT
>once|TRBD1|TRBV6-2/TRBV6-3|TRBJ1-2
CASSPGGGYTF
TGTGCCAGCAGTCCAGGGGGCGGCTACACCTTC
>NA|TRBD1|TRBV7-8|TRBJ1-3
CASSSPLKLGQGVKDTIYF
TGTGCCAGCAGCTCACCCTTGAAACTAGGACAGGGGGTAAAAGACACCATATATTTT
>once|NA|TRBV9|TRBJ1-1
CASSVDRNTEAFF
TGTGCCAGCAGCGTAGATCGGAACACTGAAGCTTTCTTT
>NA|TRBD1|TRBV29-1|TRBJ1-2
CSVETGGGYTF
TGCAGCGTTGAGACAGGGGGAGGCTACACCTTC
>NA|TRBD1|TRBV29-1|TRBJ1-3
CSVEARGGQGSSSGNTIYF
TGCAGCGTTGAAGCTCGGGGGGGACAGGGGAGTAGCTCTGGAAACACCATATATTTT
>NA|TRBD1|TRBV6-5|TRBJ1-2
CASSRPGQVSHGYTF
TGTGCCAGCAGCCGCCCCGGACAGGTCTCTCATGGCTACACCTTC
>NA|TRBD1|TRBV27|TRBJ1-6
CASSLSADRGSSPLHF
TGTGCCAGCAGTTTATCGGCGGACAGGGGTAGTTCACCCCTCCACTTT
>NA|TRBD1|TRBV10-3|TRBJ1-2
CAIREGAGGYTF
TGTGCCATCAGAGAGGGGGCTGGCGGCTACACCTTC
>NA|NA|TRBV11-2|TRBJ1-2
CASSLDHDRTYGYTF
TGTGCCAGCAGCTTAGATCATGACAGAACCTATGGCTACACCTTC
>NA|TRBD1|TRBV4-3|TRBJ1-2
CASSQDRQGSTYGYTF
TGCGCCAGCAGCCAAGATAGACAGGGATCGACTTATGGCTACACCTTC
>NA|NA|TRBV5-1|TRBJ1-3
CASSLGRSGNTIYF
TGCGCCAGCAGCTTGGGGAGATCTGGAAACACCATATATTTT
>NA|NA|TRBV29-1|TRBJ1-1
CSVEVNSEAFF
TGCAGCGTTGAAGTTAACAGTGAAGCTTTCTTT